The present entry profiles one TCR beta chain with its context. Its antigen remains unidentified. The protocol was immunoSEQ multiplex PCR, while the TCRdb copy is restricted to in-frame clones and leaves out a portion. The data hold roughly 130,000 clones, with nearly 95% observed a single time. This specimen comes from a study of graft-versus-host responses after intestinal transplantation. Study summary: The recipients all started with anti-thymocyte globulin induction and then took tacrolimus and steroids for 3 to 4 years.

General study points: There was an association between peak levels of circulating GvH clones and early post-transplant HvG declines.

Germline values: CDR1 SGDLS, CDR2 YYNGEE. Trimming took 2 bases from V and 5 from J, leaving 8 bases between them. The CDR3 runs 13 residues. This TCR derives from a human donor who received an intestinal transplant. Sequencing used unstimulated CD4+ T cells sorted from spleen or lymph node cells, obtained before intestinal transplant. This chain uses TRBV9 with TRBJ2-1; D is undetermined. Here the CDR3 DNA reads TGTGCCAGCAGCGTCGGTCGTGACAATGAGCAGTTCTTC. As protein: CASSVGRDNEQFF.